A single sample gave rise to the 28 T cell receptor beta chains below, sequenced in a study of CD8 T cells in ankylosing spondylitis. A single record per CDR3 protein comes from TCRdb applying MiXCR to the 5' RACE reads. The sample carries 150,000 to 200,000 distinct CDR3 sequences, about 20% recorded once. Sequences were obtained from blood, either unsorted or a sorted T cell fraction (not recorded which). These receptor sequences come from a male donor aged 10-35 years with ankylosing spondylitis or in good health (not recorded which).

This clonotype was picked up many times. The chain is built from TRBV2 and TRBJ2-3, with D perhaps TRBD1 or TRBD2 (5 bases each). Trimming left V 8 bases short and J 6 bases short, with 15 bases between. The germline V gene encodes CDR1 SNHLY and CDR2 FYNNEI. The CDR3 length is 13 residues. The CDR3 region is CASRERGSDTQYF. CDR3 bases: TGTGCCAGCCGCGAGAGGGGTTCCGATACGCAGTATTTT.

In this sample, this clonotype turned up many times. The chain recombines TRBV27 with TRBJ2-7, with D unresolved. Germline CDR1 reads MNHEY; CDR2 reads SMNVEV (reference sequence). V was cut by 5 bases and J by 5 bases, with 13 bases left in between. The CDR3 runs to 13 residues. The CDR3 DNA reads TGTGCCAGCAGTCACGGACGTACACACGAGCAGTACGTC. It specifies CASSHGRTHEQYV.

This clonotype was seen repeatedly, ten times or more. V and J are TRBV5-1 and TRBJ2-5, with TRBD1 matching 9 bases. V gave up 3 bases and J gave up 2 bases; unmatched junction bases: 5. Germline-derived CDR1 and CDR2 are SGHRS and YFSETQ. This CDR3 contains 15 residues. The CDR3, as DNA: TGCGCCAGCAGCTCGGGGACAGGGCGTCAAGAGACCCAGTACTTC. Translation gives CASSSGTGRQETQYF.

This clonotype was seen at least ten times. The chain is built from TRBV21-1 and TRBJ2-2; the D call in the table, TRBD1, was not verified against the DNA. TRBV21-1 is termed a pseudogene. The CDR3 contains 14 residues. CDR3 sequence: CASAGTGRTGELFF. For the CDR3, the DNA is TGTGCCAGCGCCGGGACAGGGAGGACCGGGGAGCTGTTTTTT.

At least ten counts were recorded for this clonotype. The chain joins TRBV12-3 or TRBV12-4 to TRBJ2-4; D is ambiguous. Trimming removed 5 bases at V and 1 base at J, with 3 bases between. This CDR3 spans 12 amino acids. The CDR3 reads CASSGAKNIQYF. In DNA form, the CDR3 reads TGTGCCAGCAGTGGGGCCAAAAACATTCAGTACTTC.

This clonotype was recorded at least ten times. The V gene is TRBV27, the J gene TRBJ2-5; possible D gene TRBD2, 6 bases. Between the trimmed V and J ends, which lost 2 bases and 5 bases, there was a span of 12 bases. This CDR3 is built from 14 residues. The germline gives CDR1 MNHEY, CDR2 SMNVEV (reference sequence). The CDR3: CASSLLGGLETQYF. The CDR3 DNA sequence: TGTGCCAGCAGTTTACTTGGAGGGCTGGAGACCCAGTACTTC.

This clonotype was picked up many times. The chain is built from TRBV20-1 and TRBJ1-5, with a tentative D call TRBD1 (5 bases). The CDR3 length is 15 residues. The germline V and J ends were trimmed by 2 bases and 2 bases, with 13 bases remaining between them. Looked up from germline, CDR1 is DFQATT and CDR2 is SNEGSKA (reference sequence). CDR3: CSARRGTAGNQPQHF. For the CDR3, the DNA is TGCAGTGCTAGAAGAGGGACCGCTGGCAATCAGCCCCAGCATTTT.

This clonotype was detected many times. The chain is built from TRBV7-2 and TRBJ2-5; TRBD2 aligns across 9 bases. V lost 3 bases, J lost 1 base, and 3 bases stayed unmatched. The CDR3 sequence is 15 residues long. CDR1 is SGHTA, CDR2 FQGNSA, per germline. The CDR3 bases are TGTGCCAGCAGCTTGCTAGCGGGGCCCCAAGAGACCCAGTACTTC. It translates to CASSLLAGPQETQYF.

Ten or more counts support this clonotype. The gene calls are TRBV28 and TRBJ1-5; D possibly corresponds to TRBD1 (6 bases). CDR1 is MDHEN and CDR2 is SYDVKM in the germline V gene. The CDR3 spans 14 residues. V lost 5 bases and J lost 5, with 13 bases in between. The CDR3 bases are TGTGCCAGCAGTCCTGGGGGGGCGCATCAGCCCCAGCATTTT. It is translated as CASSPGGAHQPQHF.

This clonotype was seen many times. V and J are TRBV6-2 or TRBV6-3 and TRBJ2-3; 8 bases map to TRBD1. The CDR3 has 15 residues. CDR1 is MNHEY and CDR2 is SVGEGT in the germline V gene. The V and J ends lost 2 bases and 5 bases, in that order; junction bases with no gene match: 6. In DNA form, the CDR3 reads TGTGCCAGCAGTTACGGCAGGGGGCTCGTAGATACGCAGTATTTT. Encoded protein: CASSYGRGLVDTQYF.

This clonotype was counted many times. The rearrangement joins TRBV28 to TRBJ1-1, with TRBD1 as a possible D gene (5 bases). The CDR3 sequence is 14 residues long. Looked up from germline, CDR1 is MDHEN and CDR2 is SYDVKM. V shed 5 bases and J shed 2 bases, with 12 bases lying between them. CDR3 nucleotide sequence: TGTGCCAGCAGTACCCTTGACAGCAACACTGAAGCTTTCTTT. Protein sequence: CASSTLDSNTEAFF.

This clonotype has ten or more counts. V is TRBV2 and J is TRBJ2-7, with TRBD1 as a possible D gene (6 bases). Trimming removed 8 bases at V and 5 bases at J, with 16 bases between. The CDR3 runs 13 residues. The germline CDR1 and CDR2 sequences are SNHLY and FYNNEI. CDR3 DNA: TGTGCCAGCGCCCGGGACACGGCCCACGAGCAGTACTTC. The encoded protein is CASARDTAHEQYF.

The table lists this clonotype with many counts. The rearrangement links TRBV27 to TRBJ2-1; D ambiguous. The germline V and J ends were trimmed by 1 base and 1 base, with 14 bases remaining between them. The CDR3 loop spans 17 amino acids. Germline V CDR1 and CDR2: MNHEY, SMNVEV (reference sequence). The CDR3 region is CASSLYTSRGSYNEQFF. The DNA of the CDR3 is TGTGCCAGCAGTTTATACACCTCCCGCGGTTCCTACAATGAGCAGTTCTTC.

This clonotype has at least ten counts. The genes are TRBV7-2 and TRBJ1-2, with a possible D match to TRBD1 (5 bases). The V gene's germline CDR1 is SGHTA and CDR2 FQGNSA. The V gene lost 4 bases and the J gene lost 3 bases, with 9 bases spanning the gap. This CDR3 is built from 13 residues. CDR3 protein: CASSSRGDYGYTF. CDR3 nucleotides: TGTGCCAGCAGCTCGCGGGGGGACTATGGCTACACCTTC.

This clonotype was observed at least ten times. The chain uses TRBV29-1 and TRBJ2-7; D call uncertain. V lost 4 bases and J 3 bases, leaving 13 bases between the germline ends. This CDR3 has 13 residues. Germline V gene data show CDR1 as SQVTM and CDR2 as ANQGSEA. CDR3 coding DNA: TGCAGCGTTGTTGGCAGACTCTACTACGAGCAGTACTTC. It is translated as CSVVGRLYYEQYF.

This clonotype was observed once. The CDR3: CASSLVLAGDTQYF. For the CDR3, the DNA is TGCGCCAGCAGCCTCGTTCTAGCGGGAGATACGCAGTATTTT. The V call is TRBV10-2, the J call TRBJ2-3; 8 nucleotides align to TRBD2. Germline V lookup: CDR1 WSHSY, CDR2 SAAADI. Unmatched junction bases numbered 7, after V lost 6 bases and J lost 5 bases. The CDR3 contains 14 residues.

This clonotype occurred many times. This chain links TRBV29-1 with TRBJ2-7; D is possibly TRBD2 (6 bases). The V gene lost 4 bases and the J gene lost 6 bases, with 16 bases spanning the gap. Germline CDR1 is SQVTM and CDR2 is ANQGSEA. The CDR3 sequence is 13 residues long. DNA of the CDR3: TGCAGCGTTGTTGGGGGGAAGTTGAGCGAGCAGTACTTC. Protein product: CSVVGGKLSEQYF.

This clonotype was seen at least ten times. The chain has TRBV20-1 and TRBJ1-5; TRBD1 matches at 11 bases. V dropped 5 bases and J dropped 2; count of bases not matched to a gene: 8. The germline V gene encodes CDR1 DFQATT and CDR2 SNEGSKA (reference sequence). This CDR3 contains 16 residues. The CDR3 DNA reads TGCAGTGCTGGAGGACAGGGGGCTTCTGGCAATCAGCCCCAGCATTTT. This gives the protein CSAGGQGASGNQPQHF.

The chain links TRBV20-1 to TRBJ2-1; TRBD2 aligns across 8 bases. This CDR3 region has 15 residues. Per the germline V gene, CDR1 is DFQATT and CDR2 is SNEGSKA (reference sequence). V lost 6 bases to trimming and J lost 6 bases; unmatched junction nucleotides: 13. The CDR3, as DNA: TGCAGTGCCCCCCCCAGACTAGCGCGCCCCAATGAGCAGTTCTTC. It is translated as CSAPPRLARPNEQFF.

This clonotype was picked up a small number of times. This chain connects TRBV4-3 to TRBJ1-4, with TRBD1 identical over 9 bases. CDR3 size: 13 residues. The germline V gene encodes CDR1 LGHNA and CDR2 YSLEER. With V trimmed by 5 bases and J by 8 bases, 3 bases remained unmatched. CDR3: CASSYGQGEKLFF. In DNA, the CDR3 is TGCGCCAGCAGCTACGGACAGGGGGAAAAACTGTTTTTT.

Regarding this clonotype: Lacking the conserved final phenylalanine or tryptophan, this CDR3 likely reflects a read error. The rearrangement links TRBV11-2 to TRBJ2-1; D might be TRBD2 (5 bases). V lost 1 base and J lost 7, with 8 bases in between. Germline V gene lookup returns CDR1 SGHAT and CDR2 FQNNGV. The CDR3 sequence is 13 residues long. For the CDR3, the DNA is TGTGCCAGCAGCTTAGGGACTTCTAATGAGCAGTTCTGC. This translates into CASSLGTSNEQFC.

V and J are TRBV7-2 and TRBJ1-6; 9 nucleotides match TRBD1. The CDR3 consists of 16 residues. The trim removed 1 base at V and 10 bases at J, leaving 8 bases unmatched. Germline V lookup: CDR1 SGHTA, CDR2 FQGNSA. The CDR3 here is CASSLGAGTGRSPLHF. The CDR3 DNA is TGTGCCAGCAGCTTAGGGGCCGGGACAGGGAGGTCACCCCTCCACTTT.

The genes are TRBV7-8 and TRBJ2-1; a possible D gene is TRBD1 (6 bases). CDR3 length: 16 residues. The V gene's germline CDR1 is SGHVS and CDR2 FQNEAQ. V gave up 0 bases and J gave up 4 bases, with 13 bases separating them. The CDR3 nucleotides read TGTGCCAGCAGCTTAGCGGGGGCTGTCTCGTACAATGAGCAGTTCTTC. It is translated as CASSLAGAVSYNEQFF.

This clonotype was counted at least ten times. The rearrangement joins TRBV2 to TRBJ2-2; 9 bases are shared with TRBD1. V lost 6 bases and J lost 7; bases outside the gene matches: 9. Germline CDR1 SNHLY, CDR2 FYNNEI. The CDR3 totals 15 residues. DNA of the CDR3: TGTGCCAGCAGCCTAGGACAGGGGACGGTCGGGGAGCTGTTTTTT. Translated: CASSLGQGTVGELFF. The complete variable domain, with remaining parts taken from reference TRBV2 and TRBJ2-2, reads EPEVTQTPSHQVTQMGQEVILRCVPISNHLYFYWYRQILGQKVEFLVSFYNNEISEKSEIFDDQFSVERPDGSNFTLKIRSTKLEDSAMYFCASSLGQGTVGELFFGEGSRLTVL.

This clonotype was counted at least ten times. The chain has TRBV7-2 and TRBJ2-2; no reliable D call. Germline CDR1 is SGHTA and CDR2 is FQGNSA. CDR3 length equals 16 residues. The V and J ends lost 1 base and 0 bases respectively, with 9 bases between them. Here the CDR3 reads CASSLGLLANTGELFF. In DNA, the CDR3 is TGTGCCAGCAGCTTAGGGCTATTAGCGAACACCGGGGAGCTGTTTTTT.

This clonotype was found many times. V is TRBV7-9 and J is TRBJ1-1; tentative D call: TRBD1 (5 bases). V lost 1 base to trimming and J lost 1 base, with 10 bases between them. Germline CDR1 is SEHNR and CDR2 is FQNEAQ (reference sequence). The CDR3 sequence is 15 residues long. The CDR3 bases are TGTGCCAGCAGCTTAGACTGGGGGTCGAACACTGAAGCTTTCTTT. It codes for CASSLDWGSNTEAFF.

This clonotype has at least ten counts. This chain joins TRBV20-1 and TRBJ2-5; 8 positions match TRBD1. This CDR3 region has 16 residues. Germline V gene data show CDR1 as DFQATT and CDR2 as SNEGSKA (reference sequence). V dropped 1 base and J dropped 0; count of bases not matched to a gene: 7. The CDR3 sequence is CSARVFGTGHQETQYF. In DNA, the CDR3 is TGCAGTGCTAGAGTCTTCGGGACAGGACACCAAGAGACCCAGTACTTC.

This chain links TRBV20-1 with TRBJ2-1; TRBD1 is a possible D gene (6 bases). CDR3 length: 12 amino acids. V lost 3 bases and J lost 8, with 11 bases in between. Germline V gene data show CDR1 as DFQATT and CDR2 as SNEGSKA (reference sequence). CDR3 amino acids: CSASAKGDEQFF. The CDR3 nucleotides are TGCAGTGCTAGCGCCAAGGGGGATGAGCAGTTCTTC.